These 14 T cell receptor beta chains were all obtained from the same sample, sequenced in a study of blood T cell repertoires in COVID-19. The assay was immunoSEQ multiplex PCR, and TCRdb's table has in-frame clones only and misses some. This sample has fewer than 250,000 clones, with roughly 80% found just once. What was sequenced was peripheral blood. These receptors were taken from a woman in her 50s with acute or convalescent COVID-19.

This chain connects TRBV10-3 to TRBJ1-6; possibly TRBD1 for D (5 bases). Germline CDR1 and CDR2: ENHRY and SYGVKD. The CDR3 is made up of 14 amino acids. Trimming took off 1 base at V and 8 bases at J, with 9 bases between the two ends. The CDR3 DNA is TGTGCCATCAGTGAGTGGGGCAGTGATTCACCCCTCCACTTT. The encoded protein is CAISEWGSDSPLHF.

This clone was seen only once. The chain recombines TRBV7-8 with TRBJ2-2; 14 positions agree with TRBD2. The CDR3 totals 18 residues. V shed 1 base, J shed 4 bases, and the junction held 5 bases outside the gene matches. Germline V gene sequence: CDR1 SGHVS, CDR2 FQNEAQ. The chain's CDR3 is CASSLDGLAGGVTGELFF. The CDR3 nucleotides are TGTGCCAGCAGCTTAGACGGACTAGCGGGGGGAGTCACCGGGGAGCTGTTTTTT.

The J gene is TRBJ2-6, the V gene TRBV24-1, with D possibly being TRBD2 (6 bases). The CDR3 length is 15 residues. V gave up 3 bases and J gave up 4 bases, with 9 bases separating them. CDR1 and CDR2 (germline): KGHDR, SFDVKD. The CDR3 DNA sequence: TGTGCCACCAGTGATAAAACTAGCGGGGCCAACGTCCTGACTTTC. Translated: CATSDKTSGANVLTF.

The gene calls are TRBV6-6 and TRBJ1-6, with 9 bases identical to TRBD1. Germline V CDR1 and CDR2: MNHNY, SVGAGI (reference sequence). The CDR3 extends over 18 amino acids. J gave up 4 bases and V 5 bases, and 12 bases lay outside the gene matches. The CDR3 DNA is TGTGCCAGCAGTCCCATGGGACAGGGAGGGGTATATAATTCACCCCTCCACTTT. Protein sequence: CASSPMGQGGVYNSPLHF.

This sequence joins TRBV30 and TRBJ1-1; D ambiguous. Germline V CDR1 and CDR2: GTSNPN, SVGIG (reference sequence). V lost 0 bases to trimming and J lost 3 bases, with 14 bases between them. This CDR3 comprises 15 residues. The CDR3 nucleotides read TGTGCCTGGAGTGTTTGGGGAGGCGGGGACACTGAAGCTTTCTTT. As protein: CAWSVWGGGDTEAFF.

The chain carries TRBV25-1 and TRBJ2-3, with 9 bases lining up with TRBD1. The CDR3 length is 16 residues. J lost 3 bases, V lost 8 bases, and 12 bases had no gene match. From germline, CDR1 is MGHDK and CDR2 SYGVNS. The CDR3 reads CASGQQGAVATDTQYF. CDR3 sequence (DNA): TGTGCCAGCGGACAACAGGGGGCTGTCGCGACAGATACGCAGTATTTT.

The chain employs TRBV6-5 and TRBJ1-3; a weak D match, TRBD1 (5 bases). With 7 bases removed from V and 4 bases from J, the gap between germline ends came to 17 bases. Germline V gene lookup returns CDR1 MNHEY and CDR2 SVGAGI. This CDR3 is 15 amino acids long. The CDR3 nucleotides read TGTGCCAGCACCGCCTCGACCGGGGGGGGAAACACCATATATTTT. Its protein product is CASTASTGGGNTIYF.

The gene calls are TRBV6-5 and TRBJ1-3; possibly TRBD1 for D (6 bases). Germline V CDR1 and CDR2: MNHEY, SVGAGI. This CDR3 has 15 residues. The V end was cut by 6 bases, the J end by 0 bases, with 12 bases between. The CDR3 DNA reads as TGTGCCAGCAGCCTAAGACAGGACTCTGGAAACACCATATATTTT. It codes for CASSLRQDSGNTIYF.

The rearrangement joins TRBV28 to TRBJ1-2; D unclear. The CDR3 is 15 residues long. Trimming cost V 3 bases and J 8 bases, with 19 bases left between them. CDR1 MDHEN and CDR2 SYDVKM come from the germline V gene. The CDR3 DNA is TGTGCCAGCAGTTTCCCTTCCGGAGGCCTGGGGGGCTACACCTTC. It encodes CASSFPSGGLGGYTF.

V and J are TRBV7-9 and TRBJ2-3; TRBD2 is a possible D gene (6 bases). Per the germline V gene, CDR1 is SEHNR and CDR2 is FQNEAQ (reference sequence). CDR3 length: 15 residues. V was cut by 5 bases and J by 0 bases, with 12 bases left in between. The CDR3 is CASSPTSTSTDTQYF. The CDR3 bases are TGTGCCAGCAGCCCTACTAGCACCAGCACAGATACGCAGTATTTT.

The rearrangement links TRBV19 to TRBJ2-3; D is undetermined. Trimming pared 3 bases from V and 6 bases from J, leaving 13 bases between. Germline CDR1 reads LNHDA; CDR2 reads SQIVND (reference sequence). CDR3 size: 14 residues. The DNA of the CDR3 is TGTGCCAGTAGTATTAAAGGATCGAGGGATACGCAGTATTTT. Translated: CASSIKGSRDTQYF.

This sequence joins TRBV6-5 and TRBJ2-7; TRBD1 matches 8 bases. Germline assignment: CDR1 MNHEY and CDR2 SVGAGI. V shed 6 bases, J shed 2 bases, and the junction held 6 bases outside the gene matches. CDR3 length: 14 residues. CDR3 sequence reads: CASRDGQGPYEQYF. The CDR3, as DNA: TGTGCCAGCAGAGACGGACAGGGACCCTACGAGCAGTACTTC.

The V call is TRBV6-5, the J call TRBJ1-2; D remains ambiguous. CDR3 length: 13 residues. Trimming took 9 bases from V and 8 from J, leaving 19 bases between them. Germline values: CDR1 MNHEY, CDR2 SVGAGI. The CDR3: CASIRAGSGGYTF. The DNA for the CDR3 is TGTGCCAGTATCCGGGCTGGATCGGGGGGCTACACCTTC.

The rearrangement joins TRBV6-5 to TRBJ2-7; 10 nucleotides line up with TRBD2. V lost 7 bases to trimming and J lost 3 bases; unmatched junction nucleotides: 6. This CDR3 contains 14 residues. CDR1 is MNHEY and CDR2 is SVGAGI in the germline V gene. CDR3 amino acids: CASTREREGYEQYF. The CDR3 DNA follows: TGTGCCAGCACCAGGGAGCGGGAGGGCTACGAGCAGTACTTC.